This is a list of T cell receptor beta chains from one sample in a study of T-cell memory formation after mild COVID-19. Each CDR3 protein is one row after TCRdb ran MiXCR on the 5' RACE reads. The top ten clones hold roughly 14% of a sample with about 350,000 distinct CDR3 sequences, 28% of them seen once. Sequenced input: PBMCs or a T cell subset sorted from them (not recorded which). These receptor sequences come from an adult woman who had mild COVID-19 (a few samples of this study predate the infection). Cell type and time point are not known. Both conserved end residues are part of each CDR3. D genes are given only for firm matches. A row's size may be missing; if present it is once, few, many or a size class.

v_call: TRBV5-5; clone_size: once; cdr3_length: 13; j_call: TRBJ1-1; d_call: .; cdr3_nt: TGTGCCAGCAGCACACCCGCTTTATCTGAAGCTTTCTTT; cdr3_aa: CASSTPALSEAFF
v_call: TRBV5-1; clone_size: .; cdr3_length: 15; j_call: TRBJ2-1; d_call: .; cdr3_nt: TGCGCCAGCAGCCCAATGGGGGCGCGGGGTAATGAGCAGTTCTTC; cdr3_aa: CASSPMGARGNEQFF
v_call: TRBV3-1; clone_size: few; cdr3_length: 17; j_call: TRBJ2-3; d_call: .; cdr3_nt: TGTGCCAGCAGCCAAGATGGTCTAGGGGGAGGCCGGGACTCAGTGTATTTT; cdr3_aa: CASSQDGLGGGRDSVYF
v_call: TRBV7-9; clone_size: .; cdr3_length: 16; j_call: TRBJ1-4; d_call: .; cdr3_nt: TGTGCCAGCAGCTCCCTGCTTGGGAGGCGGAGTGAAAAACTGTTTTTT; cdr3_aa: CASSSLLGRRSEKLFF
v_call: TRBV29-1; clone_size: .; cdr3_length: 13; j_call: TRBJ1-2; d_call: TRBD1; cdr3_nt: TGCAGCGTCAACAGGGGGGCAAGCTATGGCTACACCTTC; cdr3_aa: CSVNRGASYGYTF
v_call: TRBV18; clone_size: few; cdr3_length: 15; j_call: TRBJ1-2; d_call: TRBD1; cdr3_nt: TGTGCCAGCTCACCCAATCCAACAGGGGGCCATGGCTACACCTTC; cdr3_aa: CASSPNPTGGHGYTF
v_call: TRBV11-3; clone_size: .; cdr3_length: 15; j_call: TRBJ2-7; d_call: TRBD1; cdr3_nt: TGTGCCAGCAGCTTTGACAGGGACCTACCCTACGAGCAGTACTTC; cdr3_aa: CASSFDRDLPYEQYF
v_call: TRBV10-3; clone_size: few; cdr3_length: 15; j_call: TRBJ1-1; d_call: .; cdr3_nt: TGTGCCATCAGTGAGTCACAGGATTTGAACACTGAAGCTTTCTTT; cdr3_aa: CAISESQDLNTEAFF
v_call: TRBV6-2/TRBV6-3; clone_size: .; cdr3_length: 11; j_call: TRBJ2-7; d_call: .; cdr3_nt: TGTGCCATATCCTGGCCCCTGGGGCAGTACTTC; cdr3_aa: CAISWPLGQYF
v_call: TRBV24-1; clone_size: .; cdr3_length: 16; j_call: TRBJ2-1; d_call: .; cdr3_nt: TGTGCCACCAGTGATCCCCGGACGCAATCAATCAATGAGCAGTTCTTC; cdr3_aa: CATSDPRTQSINEQFF
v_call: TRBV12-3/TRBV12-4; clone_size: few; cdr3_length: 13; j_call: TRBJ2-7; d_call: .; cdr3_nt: TGTGCCAGCAGTCCCACAGGAGACTACGAGCAGTACTTC; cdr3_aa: CASSPTGDYEQYF
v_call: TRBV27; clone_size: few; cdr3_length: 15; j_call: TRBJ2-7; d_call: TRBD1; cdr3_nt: TGTGCCAGCAGTGAGGCTACAGGGGCTATCTACGAGCAGTACTTC; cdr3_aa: CASSEATGAIYEQYF
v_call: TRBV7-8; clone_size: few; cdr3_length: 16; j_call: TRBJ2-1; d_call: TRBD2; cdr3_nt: TGTGCCAGCAGCTCCACCCACTACGTTCTAGCGGGAGAACAGTTCTTC; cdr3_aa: CASSSTHYVLAGEQFF
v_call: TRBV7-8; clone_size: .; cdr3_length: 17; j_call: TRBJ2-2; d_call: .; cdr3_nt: TGTGCCAGCAGCTTAGTAAGACATCCGGGGAGCACCGGGGAGCTGTTTTTT; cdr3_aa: CASSLVRHPGSTGELFF
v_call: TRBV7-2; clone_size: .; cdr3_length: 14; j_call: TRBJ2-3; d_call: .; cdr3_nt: TGTGCCAGCAGCTTAGCGCTCAGGACAGATACGCAGTATTTT; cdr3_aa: CASSLALRTDTQYF
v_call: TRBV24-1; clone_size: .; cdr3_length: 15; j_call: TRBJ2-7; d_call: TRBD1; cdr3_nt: TGTGCCACCAGTGTTGGGACAGGGCGCTCCTACGAGCAGTACTTC; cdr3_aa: CATSVGTGRSYEQYF
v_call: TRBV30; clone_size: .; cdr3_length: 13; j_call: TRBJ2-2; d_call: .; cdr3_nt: TGTGCCTGGGATGAAGGGAACACCGGGGAGCTGTTTTTT; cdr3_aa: CAWDEGNTGELFF
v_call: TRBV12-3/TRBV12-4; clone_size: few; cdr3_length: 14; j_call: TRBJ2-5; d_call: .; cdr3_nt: TGTGCCAGCAGTCAGGGCCCTAATCCGGAGACCCAGTACTTC; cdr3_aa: CASSQGPNPETQYF
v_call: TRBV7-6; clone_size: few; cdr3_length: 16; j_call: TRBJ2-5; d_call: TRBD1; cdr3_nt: TGTGCCAGCAGCTTATCAGGGGGCAGGGAGCAAGAGACCCAGTACTTC; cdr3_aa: CASSLSGGREQETQYF
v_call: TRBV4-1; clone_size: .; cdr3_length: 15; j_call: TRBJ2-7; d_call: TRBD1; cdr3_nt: TGCGCCAGCAGTAGAAGAGGACAGGGGACCAACGAGCAGTACTTC; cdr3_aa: CASSRRGQGTNEQYF
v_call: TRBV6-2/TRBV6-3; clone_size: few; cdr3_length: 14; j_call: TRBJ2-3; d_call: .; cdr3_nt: TGTGCCAGCATCCAGAGGGGTAGCACAGATACGCAGTATTTT; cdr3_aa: CASIQRGSTDTQYF
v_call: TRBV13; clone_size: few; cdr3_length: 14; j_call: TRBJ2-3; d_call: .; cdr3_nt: TGTGCCAGCAGCTTAGGTCATCGGACAGATACGCAGTATTTT; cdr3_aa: CASSLGHRTDTQYF
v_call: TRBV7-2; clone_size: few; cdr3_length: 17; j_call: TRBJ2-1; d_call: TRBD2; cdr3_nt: TGTGCCAGCAGCTTCCCAGCTAGCGGGAGTTCCTACAATGAGCAGTTCTTC; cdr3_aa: CASSFPASGSSYNEQFF
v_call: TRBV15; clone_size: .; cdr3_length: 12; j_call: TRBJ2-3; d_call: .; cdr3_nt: TGTGCCACCAAGAGCATCGCAGATACGCAGTATTTT; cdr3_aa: CATKSIADTQYF
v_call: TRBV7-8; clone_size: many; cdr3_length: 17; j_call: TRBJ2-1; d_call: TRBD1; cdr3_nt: TGTGCCAGCAGCTACCCCAGACGTAGGGGGCCCTACAATGAGCAGTTCTTC; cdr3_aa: CASSYPRRRGPYNEQFF
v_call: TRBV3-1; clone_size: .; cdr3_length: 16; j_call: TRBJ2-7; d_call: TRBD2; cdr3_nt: TGTGCCAGCAGCCAAGCCCGGACTAGCGGGAGGTACGAGCAGTACTTC; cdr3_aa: CASSQARTSGRYEQYF
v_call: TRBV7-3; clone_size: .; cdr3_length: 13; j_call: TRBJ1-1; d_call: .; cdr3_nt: TGTGCCAGCAGCCCCGTGGGGGCGAGCGAAGCTTTCTTT; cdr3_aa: CASSPVGASEAFF
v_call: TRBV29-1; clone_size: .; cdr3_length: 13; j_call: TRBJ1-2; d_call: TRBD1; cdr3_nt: TGCAGCGTTGACCGGACAGGTCTCTATGGCTACACCTTC; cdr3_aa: CSVDRTGLYGYTF
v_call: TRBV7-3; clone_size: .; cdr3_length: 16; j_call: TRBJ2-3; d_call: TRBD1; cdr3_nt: TGTGCCAGCAGCCTGGACGGACAGGGGGGCACAGATACGCAGTATTTT; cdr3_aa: CASSLDGQGGTDTQYF
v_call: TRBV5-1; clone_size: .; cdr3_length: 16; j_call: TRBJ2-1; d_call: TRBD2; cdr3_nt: TGCGCCAGCAGCTTGGTTGTTAGCGGGGGGGCGATTGAGCAGTTCTTC; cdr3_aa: CASSLVVSGGAIEQFF
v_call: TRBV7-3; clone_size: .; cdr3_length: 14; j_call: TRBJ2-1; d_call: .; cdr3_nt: TGTGCCAGCAGCCCAACGTCGACCCACAATGAGCAGTTCTTC; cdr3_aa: CASSPTSTHNEQFF
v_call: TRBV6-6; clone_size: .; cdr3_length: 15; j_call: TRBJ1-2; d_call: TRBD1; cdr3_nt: TGTGCCAGCAGTCGTTTGGACAGGGGCTTATATGGCTACACCTTC; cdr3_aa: CASSRLDRGLYGYTF
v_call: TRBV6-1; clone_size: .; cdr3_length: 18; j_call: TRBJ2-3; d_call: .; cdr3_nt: TGTGCCAGCAGTGAAGCATATGGACACTTTCTAGGCACAGATACGCAGTATTTT; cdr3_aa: CASSEAYGHFLGTDTQYF
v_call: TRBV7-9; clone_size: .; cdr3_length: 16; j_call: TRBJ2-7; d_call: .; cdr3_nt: TGTGCCAGCAGCTTAGCGCAAGGCAGGGGGGCGTACGAGCAGTACTTC; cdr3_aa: CASSLAQGRGAYEQYF
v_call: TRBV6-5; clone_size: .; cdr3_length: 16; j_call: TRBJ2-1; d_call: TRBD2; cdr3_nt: TGTGCCAGCAGTTACGTGGGAGCGGGAGGGCCTTATGAGCAGTTCTTC; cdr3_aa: CASSYVGAGGPYEQFF
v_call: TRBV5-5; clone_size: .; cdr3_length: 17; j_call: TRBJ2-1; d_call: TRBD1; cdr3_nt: TGTGCCAGCAGCCGTCGCTCCGGGACAGAATATTACAATGAGCAGTTCTTC; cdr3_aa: CASSRRSGTEYYNEQFF
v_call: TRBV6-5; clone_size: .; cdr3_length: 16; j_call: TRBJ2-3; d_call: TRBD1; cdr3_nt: TGTGCCAGCAGACCCACGACAGGGGCTAGCACAGATACGCAGTATTTT; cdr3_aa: CASRPTTGASTDTQYF
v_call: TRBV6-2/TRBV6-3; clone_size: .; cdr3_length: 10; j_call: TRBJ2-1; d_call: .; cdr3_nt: TGTGCCAGCCGGGGGGCGGCGCAGTTCTTC; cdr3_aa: CASRGAAQFF
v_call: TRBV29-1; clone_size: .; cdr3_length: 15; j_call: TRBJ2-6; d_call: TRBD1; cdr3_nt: TGCAGCGTCCCCGGCGACAGGGCTGGGGCCAACGTCCTGACTTTC; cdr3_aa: CSVPGDRAGANVLTF
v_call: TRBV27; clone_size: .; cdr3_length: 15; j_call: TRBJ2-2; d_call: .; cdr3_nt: TGTGCCAGCAGTACCCCTTGGGCAGGGCCCGGGGAGCTGTTTTTT; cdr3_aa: CASSTPWAGPGELFF
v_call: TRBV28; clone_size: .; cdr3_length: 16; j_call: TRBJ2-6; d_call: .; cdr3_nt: TGTGCCAGCAGCACCAGGCCAGCCTCTGGGGCCAACGTCCTGACTTTC; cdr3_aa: CASSTRPASGANVLTF
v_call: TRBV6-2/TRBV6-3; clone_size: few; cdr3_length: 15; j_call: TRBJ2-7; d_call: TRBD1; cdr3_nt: TGTGCCAGCAGTAGACCCGGACAGGGACCATACGAGCAGTACTTC; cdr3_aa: CASSRPGQGPYEQYF
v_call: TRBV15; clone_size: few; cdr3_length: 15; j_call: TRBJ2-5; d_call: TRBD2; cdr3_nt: TGTGCCACCAGCAGAGGCCTAGCGGGCCCCGAGACCCAGTACTTC; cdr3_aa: CATSRGLAGPETQYF
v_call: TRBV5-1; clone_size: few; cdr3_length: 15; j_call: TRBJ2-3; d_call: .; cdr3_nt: TGCGCCAGCAGCTACGCAGGACAGTTCACAGATACGCAGTATTTT; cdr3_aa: CASSYAGQFTDTQYF
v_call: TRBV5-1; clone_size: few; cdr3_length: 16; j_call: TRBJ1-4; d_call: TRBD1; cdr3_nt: TGCGCCAGCAGCTTGGGGGGGGGACAGAGGAATGAAAAACTGTTTTTT; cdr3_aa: CASSLGGGQRNEKLFF
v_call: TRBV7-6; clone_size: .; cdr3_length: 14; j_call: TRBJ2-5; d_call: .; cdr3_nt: TGTGCCAGCAGCTCCATGCCAGGGAGAGAGACCCAGTACTTC; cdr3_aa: CASSSMPGRETQYF
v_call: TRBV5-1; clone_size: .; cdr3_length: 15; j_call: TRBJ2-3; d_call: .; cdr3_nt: TGCGCCAGCAGCTTGGCAGGGAAGAGCACAGATACGCAGTATTTT; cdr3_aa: CASSLAGKSTDTQYF
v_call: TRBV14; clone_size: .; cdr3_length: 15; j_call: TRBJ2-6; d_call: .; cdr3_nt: TGTGCCAGCAGCCAACAGCACTCTGGGGCCAACGTCCTGACTTTC; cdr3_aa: CASSQQHSGANVLTF
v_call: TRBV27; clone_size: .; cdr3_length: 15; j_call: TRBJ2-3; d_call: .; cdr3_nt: TGTGCCAGCAGTTTTGGGCTACAGGGCACAGATACGCAGTATTTT; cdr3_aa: CASSFGLQGTDTQYF
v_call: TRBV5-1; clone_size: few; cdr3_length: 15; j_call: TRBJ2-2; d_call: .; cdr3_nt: TGCGCCAGCAGCTTGCCCGGGGCGGGTCAACGGGAGCTGTTTTTT; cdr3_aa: CASSLPGAGQRELFF
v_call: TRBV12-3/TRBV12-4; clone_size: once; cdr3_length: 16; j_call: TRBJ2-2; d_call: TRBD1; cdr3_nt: TGTGCCAGCAGTTTACCCCGGGACAGGGGAACCGGGGAGCTGTTTTTT; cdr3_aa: CASSLPRDRGTGELFF
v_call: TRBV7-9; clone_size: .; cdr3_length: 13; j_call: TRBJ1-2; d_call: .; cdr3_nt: TGTGCCAGCAGCTTAGCAGATGCCACGAGCTACACCTTC; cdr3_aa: CASSLADATSYTF
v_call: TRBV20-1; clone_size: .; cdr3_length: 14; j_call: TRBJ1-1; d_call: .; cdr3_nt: TGCAGTGCTAGTCGGGTCGGGGGGCGGACTGAAGCTTTCTTT; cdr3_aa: CSASRVGGRTEAFF
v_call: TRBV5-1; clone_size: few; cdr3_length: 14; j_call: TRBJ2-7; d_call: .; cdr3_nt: TGCGCCAGCAGCTTGGGACCAGTAGCCTACGAGCAGTACTTC; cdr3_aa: CASSLGPVAYEQYF
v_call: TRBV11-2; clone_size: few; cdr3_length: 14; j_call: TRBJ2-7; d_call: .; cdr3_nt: TGTGCCAGCAGCCCCAGGGGCCTAGGCTACGAGCAGTACTTC; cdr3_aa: CASSPRGLGYEQYF